The entry that follows covers one T cell receptor beta chain sequence. The antigen remains unidentified. Germline assignment: CDR1 MNHEY and CDR2 SVGAGI. The length of the CDR3 is 14 residues. This entry comes from a study of T cells expressing NK-cell markers. Overall study context: CD3+CD56+NKG2C+, CD3+CD56+NKG2C- and CD3+CD56-NKG2C+ T cells, once sorted, supplied the TCR beta repertoires. Of eight sequenced donors, seven were HCMV-seropositive and one HCMV-seronegative. Findings of the study overall: Whether expanded NKG2C+ T cell clones were HCMV-specific remained unclear.

One entry per CDR3 protein, without DNA, is what TCRdb gives after re-calling the 5' RACE reads. Its listing shows 500,000 to 700,000 distinct CDR3 sequences. Sequenced sample: blood T cells: a sorted CD56 or NKG2C T cell subset, CD4+ or CD8+ T cells, or bulk PBMC T cells (not recorded which). This chain joins TRBV6-5 and TRBJ1-4; there is no DNA to check the TCRdb D call of TRBD1. The source of this sequence is a man aged 18 to 35 in good health. Here the CDR3 reads CASTVTGGNEKLFF.